The next 10 T cell receptor beta chains were all read from a single sample in a study of T-cell reconstitution after alpha-beta-depleted transplantation in children. Unique molecular identifiers were used to barcode this TCRbeta library. TCRdb analysed the PCR reads with MiXCR anew, one entry per CDR3 protein. The repertoire has some 200,000 distinct CDR3 sequences, 5.5% to 7% of them found once; the top ten carry less than 7%. The sample was PBMCs, taken before TCRalphabeta/CD19-depleted stem cell transplant. These receptors all come from a boy younger than 10 with acute lymphoblastic leukemia, due to receive a stem cell transplant.

This clonotype showed up just a few times. The chain links TRBV7-2 to TRBJ1-1; the D is unclear. Trimming shortened V by 4 bases and J by 1 base, and 4 bases separated the two germline ends. The CDR3 is made up of 12 amino acids. Germline loops: CDR1 SGHTA, CDR2 FQGNSA. CDR3 sequence reads: CASSSQNTEAFF. CDR3 nucleotides: TGTGCCAGCAGCTCCCAGAACACTGAAGCTTTCTTT.

The chain recombines TRBV10-2 with TRBJ2-7; TRBD1 agrees at 8 bases. Germline loops: CDR1 WSHSY, CDR2 SAAADI. This CDR3 comprises 14 residues. V shed 8 bases and J 2 bases; nucleotides not matched to a gene: 8. The CDR3 DNA sequence: TGCGCCAGCCACCCGGGACAGGTGGCCTACGAGCAGTACTTC. It yields the protein CASHPGQVAYEQYF.

The table lists this clonotype with many counts. The V and J genes are TRBV28 and TRBJ2-2; TRBD1 aligns across 8 bases. Germline trimming cut 6 bases from V and 4 bases from J; bases unmatched to any gene: 4. Per the germline V gene, CDR1 is MDHEN and CDR2 is SYDVKM. The CDR3 is 14 residues long. CDR3 in amino acids: CASRFTGGTGELFF. The CDR3 DNA is TGTGCCAGCAGGTTCACAGGGGGCACCGGGGAGCTGTTTTTT.

This sequence joins TRBV28 and TRBJ1-5; 9 positions match TRBD1. The germline gives CDR1 MDHEN, CDR2 SYDVKM. This CDR3 spans 14 amino acids. V was clipped by 5 bases and J by 3 bases; unmatched bases: 2. The CDR3 sequence: CASSRTGDNQPQHF. The CDR3, as DNA: TGTGCCAGCAGTCGGACAGGGGACAATCAGCCCCAGCATTTT.

This clonotype was detected a few times. CDR3 bases: TGTGCCAGCAGCTCTCCCCGGGGGCAGCAGTTCTTC. Translation: CASSSPRGQQFF. V is TRBV7-2 and J is TRBJ2-1; D may be TRBD1 or TRBD2 (6 bases each). Germline lookup yields CDR1 SGHTA and CDR2 FQGNSA. This CDR3 has 12 amino acids. Trimming pared 4 bases from V and 11 bases from J, leaving 12 bases between.

In this sample, this clonotype turned up many times. This chain joins TRBV12-3 or TRBV12-4 and TRBJ2-1, with TRBD2 matching over 14 bases. CDR3 length equals 20 residues. The ends lost 4 bases at V and 3 bases at J; junction bases unmatched: 14. The CDR3 region is CASSSSGTSGGLRLYNEQFF. The CDR3 bases are TGTGCCAGCAGTTCCTCCGGGACTAGCGGGGGCCTACGTCTCTACAATGAGCAGTTCTTC.

This chain links TRBV19 with TRBJ2-1; D may match TRBD1 or TRBD2 (5 bases each). This CDR3 spans 15 amino acids. Per germline, CDR1 LNHDA and CDR2 SQIVND (reference sequence). The V end lost 5 bases, the J end lost 13 bases, and 24 bases lay between the germline ends. The CDR3 nucleotides read TGTGCCAGTAGTCCAAGAGATATCCGGGGCCGAAGTCAGTTCTTC. It is translated as CASSPRDIRGRSQFF.

This clonotype was found a few times. The chain joins TRBV29-1 to TRBJ1-2; D unclear. CDR1 SQVTM and CDR2 ANQGSEA come from the germline V gene. Trimming cost V 8 bases and J 0 bases, with 10 bases left between them. The CDR3 covers 12 residues. CDR3 residues: CSTREANYGYTF. DNA of the CDR3: TGCAGCACACGAGAAGCTAACTATGGCTACACCTTC.

This clonotype was detected ten times or more. CDR3 bases: TGTGCCAGCAGTTACTCGAGGGATAGCCGTTTCTTC. The encoded protein is CASSYSRDSRFF. The chain links TRBV6-2 or TRBV6-3 to TRBJ2-1; possibly TRBD2 for D (5 bases). CDR3 length: 12 amino acids. Germline CDR1 is MNHEY and CDR2 is SVGEGT. The ends were cut back, 0 bases at V and 16 bases at J, with 13 bases in the middle.

The rearrangement links TRBV7-2 to TRBJ2-7; the match to TRBD1 covers 9 bases. The J segment lost 0 bases and the V segment lost 5 bases, leaving 8 bases of the junction unmatched. The CDR3 extends over 16 amino acids. Per germline, CDR1 SGHTA and CDR2 FQGNSA. CDR3 DNA sequence: TGTGCCAGCAGCGAACAGGGGGCGATTAGCTCCTACGAGCAGTACTTC. It yields the protein CASSEQGAISSYEQYF.